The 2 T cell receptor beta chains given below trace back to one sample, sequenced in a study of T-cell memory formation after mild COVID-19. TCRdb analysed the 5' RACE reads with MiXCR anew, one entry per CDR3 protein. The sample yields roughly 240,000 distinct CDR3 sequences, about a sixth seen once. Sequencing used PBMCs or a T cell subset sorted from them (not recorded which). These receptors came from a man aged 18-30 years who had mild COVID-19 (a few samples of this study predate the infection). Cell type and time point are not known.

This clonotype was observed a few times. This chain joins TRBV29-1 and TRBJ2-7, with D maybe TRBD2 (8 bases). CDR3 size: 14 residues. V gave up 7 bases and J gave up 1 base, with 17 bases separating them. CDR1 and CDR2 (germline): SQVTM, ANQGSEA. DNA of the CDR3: TGCAGCGCTGCGGGGGGACAGTTATCCTACGAGCAGTACTTC. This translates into CSAAGGQLSYEQYF.

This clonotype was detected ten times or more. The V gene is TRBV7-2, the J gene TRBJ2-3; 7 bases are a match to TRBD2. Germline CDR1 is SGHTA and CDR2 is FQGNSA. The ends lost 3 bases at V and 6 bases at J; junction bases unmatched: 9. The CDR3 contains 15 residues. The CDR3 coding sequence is TGTGCCAGCAGCTTGAATCTAGCGGCCGTGGATACGCAGTATTTT. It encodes CASSLNLAAVDTQYF.